The 25 T cell receptor beta chains reported below all come from one sample, sequenced in a study of control samples from healthy donors and cancer patients. Only in-frame clones appear in the TCRdb table, and some are missing; sequencing was by immunoSEQ multiplex PCR. This table has under 70,000 clones, 75% to 90% appearing once. Sequencing was carried out using PBMCs. The receptors were gathered from a man between 60 and 70 years old with head and neck cancer.

This chain joins TRBV7-2 and TRBJ2-1; 8 positions match TRBD1. This CDR3 contains 14 residues. J was trimmed by 7 bases and V by 5 bases; bases with no gene match: 7. Germline lookup yields CDR1 SGHTA and CDR2 FQGNSA. In DNA, the CDR3 is TGTGCCAGCAGCGAAAACGACAGGGGTAATGAGCAGTTCTTC. Protein: CASSENDRGNEQFF. The variable domain in full, with the rest retrieved from reference TRBV7-2 and TRBJ2-1, is GAGVSQSPSNKVTEKGKDVELRCDPISGHTALYWYRQSLGQGLEFLIYFQGNSAPDKSGLPSDRFSAERTGGSVSTLTIQRTQQEDSAVYLCASSENDRGNEQFFGPGTRLTVL.

This rearrangement joins TRBV7-2 to TRBJ1-2; D unresolved. From germline, CDR1 is SGHTA and CDR2 FQGNSA. V lost 5 bases, J lost 7 bases, and 17 bases lay in between. This CDR3 is 14 amino acids long. For the CDR3, the DNA is TGTGCCAGCAGCCCCTTTGGGAGCACGCGTGGCTACACCTTC. It is translated as CASSPFGSTRGYTF.

V gene TRBV21-1 combines with J gene TRBJ1-5. TRBV21-1 is labeled a pseudogene. This CDR3 has 15 residues. The CDR3 sequence: CASSKVLNSNQPQHF. CDR3 DNA: TGTGCCAGCAGCAAAGTGCTAAATAGCAATCAGCCCCAGCATTTT.

This clone has only one observation. The chain employs TRBV6-5 and TRBJ2-1; 9 bases match TRBD1. Trimming cost V 6 bases and J 1 base; bases outside gene matches: 4. There are 15 residues in the CDR3. Germline V gives CDR1 MNHEY, CDR2 SVGAGI. The CDR3 DNA reads as TGTGCCAGCAGCCTCGACAGGGGGTCCTACAATGAGCAGTTCTTC. Amino acids: CASSLDRGSYNEQFF.

The chain has TRBV6-5 and TRBJ2-2; D is possibly TRBD2 (6 bases). Germline V lookup: CDR1 MNHEY, CDR2 SVGAGI. V lost 6 bases and J lost 4, with 12 bases in between. The CDR3 totals 14 residues. The chain's CDR3 is CASSPDYFTGELFF. The CDR3 DNA sequence: TGTGCCAGCAGCCCGGACTACTTCACCGGGGAGCTGTTTTTT.

This chain links TRBV7-2 with TRBJ1-2; 8 nucleotides align to TRBD1. The CDR3 covers 14 residues. CDR1 SGHTA and CDR2 FQGNSA come from the germline V gene. V lost 8 bases to trimming and J lost 6 bases; unmatched junction nucleotides: 11. Here the CDR3 reads CASATRQGQNGYTF. The CDR3 DNA sequence: TGTGCCAGCGCGACTCGACAGGGGCAAAATGGCTACACCTTC.

This chain uses TRBV7-9 with TRBJ1-4, with TRBD1 matching over 7 bases. The CDR3 consists of 13 residues. V lost 10 bases, J lost 5 bases, and 7 bases stayed unmatched. Germline CDR1 and CDR2: SEHNR and FQNEAQ (reference sequence). CDR3 loop: CATSGQSNEKLFF. CDR3 bases: TGTGCCACTTCGGGACAGAGCAATGAAAAACTGTTTTTT.

The CDR3, as DNA: TGTGCCTGGAGTCAGGGGGGCAATCAGCCCCAGCATTTT. Translation gives CAWSQGGNQPQHF. V gene TRBV30 combines with J gene TRBJ1-5, with TRBD1 identical over 7 bases. Germline V gene data show CDR1 as GTSNPN and CDR2 as SVGIG (reference sequence). V was pared by 2 bases and J by 2 bases, with 0 bases of the junction left unmatched. The CDR3 runs to 13 residues.

This chain links TRBV5-5 with TRBJ2-3, with unresolved D. The CDR3 runs to 11 residues. Trimming cost V 4 bases and J 10 bases, with 10 bases left between them. Germline V CDR1 and CDR2: SGHKS, YYEKEE (reference sequence). The CDR3 DNA follows: TGTGCCAGCAGCCTCTCCCTATCGCAGTATTTT. It encodes CASSLSLSQYF. Variable domain in full (rest from reference TRBV5-5 and TRBJ2-3): DAGVTQSPTHLIKTRGQQVTLRCSPISGHKSVSWYQQVLGQGPQFIFQYYEKEERGRGNFPDRFSARQFPNYSSELNVNALLLGDSALYLCASSLSLSQYFGPGTRLTVL.

The J gene is TRBJ1-2, the V gene TRBV25-1; the D gene is possibly TRBD1 (5 bases). V was cut by 1 base and J by 8 bases, with 20 bases left in between. This CDR3 is built from 16 residues. Germline lookup yields CDR1 MGHDK and CDR2 SYGVNS. The CDR3 sequence is CASSEWEDKSSLGYTF. The CDR3 coding sequence is TGTGCCAGCAGTGAATGGGAGGACAAGAGTTCCCTGGGCTACACCTTC.

This clone showed up just a few times. The V gene is TRBV24-1, the J gene TRBJ1-5, with D possibly TRBD1 on 6 matching bases. V was clipped by 3 bases and J by 4 bases, with 12 bases between them. This CDR3 spans 15 amino acids. Germline V gene sequence: CDR1 KGHDR, CDR2 SFDVKD. DNA for the CDR3: TGTGCCACCAGTGATCCAGTGGGGGCAAATCAGCCCCAGCATTTT. As protein: CATSDPVGANQPQHF.

This chain connects TRBV11-1 to TRBJ2-1, with 7 bases that match TRBD2. The germline gives CDR1 SGHAT, CDR2 FQDESV (reference sequence). The CDR3 loop spans 16 amino acids. Germline trimming cut 4 bases from V and 0 bases from J; bases unmatched to any gene: 6. In nucleotides, the CDR3 is TGTGCCAGCAGCTCTCAGCGGGGAGTCTCCTACAATGAGCAGTTCTTC. Translated, it gives CASSSQRGVSYNEQFF.

The chain uses TRBV19 and TRBJ2-7; D perhaps matches TRBD1 (6 bases). This CDR3 has 14 amino acids. V was trimmed by 10 bases and J by 4 bases, leaving 20 bases between them. Germline loops: CDR1 LNHDA, CDR2 SQIVND (reference sequence). The DNA for the CDR3 is TGTGCCACCTACCTCTCGGGACACAAGTACGAGCAGTACTTC. Translated, it gives CATYLSGHKYEQYF.

The chain employs TRBV6-5 and TRBJ1-5; no definite D call. CDR3 length: 15 amino acids. The germline CDR1 and CDR2 sequences are MNHEY and SVGAGI. The V and J ends lost 2 bases and 1 base respectively, with 9 bases between them. CDR3 DNA: TGTGCCAGCAGTTACATGGGTGGAAGCAATCAGCCCCAGCATTTT. Its translation is CASSYMGGSNQPQHF.

The V gene is TRBV27, the J gene TRBJ1-3, with D possibly being TRBD1 (6 bases). The V end lost 0 bases, the J end lost 2 bases, and 11 bases lay between the germline ends. The germline V gene has CDR1 MNHEY and CDR2 SMNVEV (reference sequence). CDR3 length: 16 residues. The CDR3 sequence: CASSLSAGDPGNTIYF. CDR3 nucleotides: TGTGCCAGCAGTTTATCAGCAGGGGACCCTGGAAACACCATATATTTT.

The chain recombines TRBV19 with TRBJ2-3; TRBD1 agrees at 7 bases. Germline lookup yields CDR1 LNHDA and CDR2 SQIVND (reference sequence). CDR3 length: 14 amino acids. V gave up 5 bases and J gave up 3 bases; unmatched junction bases: 5. CDR3 in DNA: TGTGCCAGTAGTCCCGGGACAGAAACAGATACGCAGTATTTT. Translating gives CASSPGTETDTQYF.

CDR3 nucleotide sequence: TGTGCCAGCAGCCTCCTGTTCCCAAACAGTGAAAAACTGTTTTTT. It codes for CASSLLFPNSEKLFF. The genes are TRBV7-8 and TRBJ1-4; the D is unclear. V was clipped by 5 bases and J by 7 bases, with 17 bases between them. The V gene's germline CDR1 is SGHVS and CDR2 FQNEAQ. This CDR3 spans 15 amino acids.

J is TRBJ1-5 and V is TRBV7-2; 9 bases map to TRBD1. This CDR3 has 15 amino acids. CDR1 and CDR2 from the germline V gene are SGHTA and FQGNSA. V lost 4 bases and J lost 6; bases outside the gene matches: 7. CDR3 sequence: CASSSGTGFGQPQHF. As DNA, the CDR3 is TGTGCCAGCAGCTCGGGGACAGGGTTTGGTCAGCCCCAGCATTTT. The entire variable domain, with the rest obtained from reference TRBV7-2 and TRBJ1-5, is as follows: GAGVSQSPSNKVTEKGKDVELRCDPISGHTALYWYRQSLGQGLEFLIYFQGNSAPDKSGLPSDRFSAERTGGSVSTLTIQRTQQEDSAVYLCASSSGTGFGQPQHFGDGTRLSIL.

The chain has TRBV18 and TRBJ1-4; D remains ambiguous. In germline, CDR1 is KGHSH, CDR2 LQKENI. V lost 6 bases, J lost 7 bases, and 18 bases lay in between. The CDR3 covers 15 residues. In nucleotides, the CDR3 is TGTGCCAGCTCGGAAAACCCCGGATCGGCTGAAAAACTGTTTTTT. Protein: CASSENPGSAEKLFF.

V is TRBV6-2 or TRBV6-3 and J is TRBJ1-3; D remains ambiguous. The germline V gene encodes CDR1 MNHEY and CDR2 SVGEGT. CDR3 length equals 18 residues. Trimming removed 2 bases at V and 0 bases at J, with 17 bases between. The CDR3 nucleotides read TGTGCCAGCAGTTACATCGTCTGGGCCCGTAGCTCTGGAAACACCATATATTTT. Translated, it gives CASSYIVWARSSGNTIYF.

The chain joins TRBV30 to TRBJ1-6; D gene unclear. CDR3 length: 12 residues. Per the germline V gene, CDR1 is GTSNPN and CDR2 is SVGIG (reference sequence). Trimming stripped 3 bases from V and 7 bases from J, with 7 bases between. This CDR3 is CAWSLKNSPLHF. CDR3 nucleotide sequence: TGTGCCTGGAGCCTCAAGAATTCACCCCTCCACTTT.

CDR3 loop: CASSTGSTQGSGANVLTF. The CDR3 DNA is TGTGCCAGTAGTACCGGGTCTACACAGGGGTCTGGGGCCAACGTCCTGACTTTC. The rearrangement uses TRBV19 and TRBJ2-6; 7 positions match TRBD1. The CDR3 covers 18 residues. Trimming at V came to 4 bases and at J to 1 base, leaving 10 bases not matched to a gene. Germline V gene data show CDR1 as LNHDA and CDR2 as SQIVND (reference sequence).

The chain recombines TRBV11-2 with TRBJ2-2, with D hard to call. Germline lookup yields CDR1 SGHAT and CDR2 FQNNGV. Trimming cost V 4 bases and J 5 bases, with 8 bases left between them. This CDR3 is built from 13 residues. The CDR3 region has the DNA TGTGCCAGCAGCTCAGGTTGGACCGGGGAGCTGTTTTTT. This codes for CASSSGWTGELFF.

In this sample, this clone turned up a few times. This chain connects TRBV9 to TRBJ1-2; the D gene is possibly TRBD1 (5 bases). Trimming stripped 0 bases from V and 6 bases from J, with 18 bases between. Germline-derived CDR1 and CDR2 are SGDLS and YYNGEE. This CDR3 comprises 16 residues. CDR3 amino acids: CASSVGFAAGSDGYTF. CDR3 nucleotide sequence: TGTGCCAGCAGCGTAGGGTTTGCCGCAGGGTCAGATGGCTACACCTTC.

The J gene is TRBJ2-5, the V gene TRBV7-6, with 9 bases lining up with TRBD2. V dropped 5 bases and J dropped 7; count of bases not matched to a gene: 11. CDR3 length: 15 residues. Germline V CDR1 and CDR2: SGHVS, FNYEAQ. The CDR3 loop is CASSVTRGGRGTQYF. The CDR3 bases are TGTGCCAGCAGCGTGACGCGGGGGGGCCGGGGGACCCAGTACTTC.